This T cell receptor beta chain came from a study of blood T cell repertoires in COVID-19. Study in general: Acute-phase and convalescent COVID-19 samples originated in the United States, Italy and Spain. PBMCs, B-cell-depleted T cells, or T cells provided the cDNA or gDNA that made up the material.

Methods used by the authors: It was from reference gene primer amplification that nucleated cell counts were estimated. Profiled with immunoSEQ multiplex PCR; TCRdb holds only in-frame clones, not every one. The V and J calls and the clone size are those of that table, but D and trimming were determined from the DNA. The data hold hundreds of thousands of clones, with approximately 85% observed a single time. The CDR3 is 16 residues long. With 0 bases clipped from V and 1 base from J, the junction kept 5 bases outside the gene matches. The V gene's germline CDR1 is KGHSH and CDR2 LQKENI. This chain links TRBV18 with TRBJ1-2; 7 nucleotides align to TRBD1. This clonotype originated in a young man with active or convalescent COVID-19. The sequenced sample consisted of peripheral blood. CDR3 DNA sequence: TGTGCCAGCTCACCACCGGGACAGACAATTAACTATGGCTACACCTTC. Encoded protein: CASSPPGQTINYGYTF.